These T cell receptor beta chains were read from a single sample in a study of OX40 agonist ivuxolimab in advanced cancers. Data came from immunoSEQ multiplex PCR; TCRdb stores just in-frame clones and leaves some out. Of over 50,000 clones listed, around 86% are singletons. This specimen consisted of CD4+ or CD8+ T cells sorted from blood, obtained in a trial of the OX40 agonist ivuxolimab. The source is an adult with an advanced solid tumor such as melanoma, head and neck, liver or kidney cancer. Each CDR3 is given with its conserved first and last residue. D genes are given only for firm matches. Size is omitted from some rows. Given values are once, few, many or a class for expanded clones.

clone size	V gene	J gene	D gene	CDR3 DNA	CDR3 protein
.	TRBV15	TRBJ2-3	TRBD2	TGTGCCACCAGCAGAGATCCCCTAGCGGGAACAGATACGCAGTATTTT	CATSRDPLAGTDTQYF
.	TRBV9	TRBJ1-1	.	TGTGCCAGCAGCGCATCAGGGGAGGCGAACACTGAAGCTTTCTTT	CASSASGEANTEAFF
few	TRBV7-9	TRBJ2-2	.	TGTGCCAGCTTCGGGGAACCGAACACCGGGGAGCTGTTTTTT	CASFGEPNTGELFF
once	TRBV4-1	TRBJ2-2	.	TGCGCCAGCAGGACGAGGCTGCTAAACACCGGGGAGCTGTTTTTT	CASRTRLLNTGELFF
once	TRBV7-9	TRBJ1-3	.	TGTGCCAGCAGCCTCCAAGCAGGCTCTGGAAACACCATATATTTT	CASSLQAGSGNTIYF
.	TRBV28	TRBJ1-6	TRBD1	TGTGCCAGCAGCCTGGGCAGGGGGGATTCACCCCTCCACTTT	CASSLGRGDSPLHF
.	TRBV6-5	TRBJ2-1	.	TGTGCCAGCAGTTACTCGCGCGCCAATGAGCAGTTCTTC	CASSYSRANEQFF
.	TRBV5-1	TRBJ2-3	.	TGCGCCAGCAGCTTGTTCGCAAGGAGCACAGATACGCAGTATTTT	CASSLFARSTDTQYF
few	TRBV7-9	TRBJ2-7	TRBD1	TGTGCCAGCAGTCGCCCCGGGACAGGTCCCTACGAGCAGTACTTC	CASSRPGTGPYEQYF
.	TRBV6-1	TRBJ1-2	.	TGTGCCAGCAGTGAACCCGCGGGATCCTTCTATGGCTACACCTTC	CASSEPAGSFYGYTF
.	TRBV7-3	TRBJ2-6	.	TGTGCCAGCAGTAGCTCTGGGGCCAACGTCCTGACTTTC	CASSSSGANVLTF
.	TRBV2	TRBJ1-5	.	TGTGCCAGCAGCTCAAGCCGGGGGTATCAGCCCCAGCATTTT	CASSSSRGYQPQHF
once	TRBV10-3	TRBJ1-4	.	TGTGCCATCAGTGCCGGGGAAACTAATGAAAAACTGTTTTTT	CAISAGETNEKLFF
.	TRBV9	TRBJ1-6	TRBD1	TGTGCCAGCAGTCAAACAGGGGGTGCTTCACCCCTCCACTTT	CASSQTGGASPLHF
.	TRBV29-1	TRBJ2-6	TRBD1	TGCAGCGTTGAAACAGGGGACTCTGGGGCCAACGTCCTGACTTTC	CSVETGDSGANVLTF
.	TRBV11-3	TRBJ2-2	.	TGTGCCAGCAGCTTAATGCCCGGACCGAACACCGGGGAGCTGTTTTTT	CASSLMPGPNTGELFF
.	TRBV19	TRBJ1-5	.	TGTGCCAGTAGTACCAGACAGGTTATTAGCAATCAGCCCCAGCATTTT	CASSTRQVISNQPQHF
.	TRBV11-2	TRBJ1-2	TRBD1	TGTGCCAGCAGCACGGGACAGGGGGGGGCCTATGGCTACACCTTC	CASSTGQGGAYGYTF
.	TRBV29-1	TRBJ2-5	.	TGCAGCGTTATGCCGGGGGAGACCCAGTACTTC	CSVMPGETQYF
.	TRBV7-9	TRBJ1-2	TRBD1	TGTGCCAGCAGCTTAGACGTGGACAGGGGGAACTATGGCTACACCTTC	CASSLDVDRGNYGYTF
few	TRBV6-6	TRBJ2-1	.	TGTGCCAGCGGCCCCCGGGACCTTGGGAGAAATGAGCAGTTCTTC	CASGPRDLGRNEQFF
.	TRBV28	TRBJ2-5	.	TGTGCCAGCAGTGACAGCAGGGTTTCGGAGACCCAGTACTTC	CASSDSRVSETQYF
few	TRBV7-9	TRBJ2-3	TRBD2	TGTGCCAGCAGCTCCCCTCACGGTGTAGCGGGAGGGCTCTCAGATACGCAGTATTTT	CASSSPHGVAGGLSDTQYF
.	TRBV11-2	TRBJ2-1	TRBD2	TGTGCCAGCAGCTTGGGGGGAGGGTCCTACAATGAGCAGTTCTTC	CASSLGGGSYNEQFF
.	TRBV9	TRBJ2-2	.	TGTGCCAGCAGCGTACGGGGTTCCGGGGAGCTGTTTTTT	CASSVRGSGELFF
.	TRBV2	TRBJ2-7	.	TGTGCCAGCAGGGACACTCGCTCCTACGAGCAGTACTTC	CASRDTRSYEQYF
.	TRBV11-2	TRBJ2-3	.	TGTGCCAGCACTTCGGGCCATACGCAGTATTTT	CASTSGHTQYF
.	TRBV30	TRBJ2-7	TRBD2	TGTGCCTGGAGTGTGGCGGCCGGGGGGGAGCAGTACTTC	CAWSVAAGGEQYF
once	TRBV19	TRBJ2-2	TRBD1	TGTGCCAGTAGCCGCGGGACACAGGGGGGCACCGGGGAGCTGTTTTTT	CASSRGTQGGTGELFF
.	TRBV2	TRBJ1-2	.	TGTGCCAGCAGTGAGGCCAGGGGAGGATCTGGCTACACCTTC	CASSEARGGSGYTF
once	TRBV18	TRBJ2-1	.	TGTGCCAGCTCACCACCGTCTACGTACAATGAGCAGTTCTTC	CASSPPSTYNEQFF
few	TRBV28	TRBJ1-5	TRBD1	TGTGCCAACGGACAGGGGTACAATCAGCCCCAGCATTTT	CANGQGYNQPQHF
.	TRBV5-8	TRBJ1-1	.	TGTGCCAGCAGCCCAAATCGACAGGTCTACAGTACTGAAGCTTTCTTT	CASSPNRQVYSTEAFF
.	TRBV27	TRBJ1-1	.	TGTGCCAGCAGTTTCTCCCCCGGTGACACTGAAGCTTTCTTT	CASSFSPGDTEAFF
.	TRBV5-1	TRBJ2-2	.	TGCGCCAGCAGCTTGGATGTTATGTCCGGGGAGCTGTTTTTT	CASSLDVMSGELFF
.	TRBV10-1	TRBJ2-1	TRBD2	TGCGCCAGCAGTGAGTCGCCTAGCGGGATTAATGAGCAGTTCTTC	CASSESPSGINEQFF
.	TRBV27	TRBJ1-2	.	TGTGCCAGCAGCGTCAACCAGGGGATCTATGGCTACACCTTC	CASSVNQGIYGYTF
.	TRBV5-5	TRBJ1-2	.	TGTGCCAGCAGCTTGGGCCCAGGACAGTTCTATGGCTACACCTTC	CASSLGPGQFYGYTF
.	TRBV6-5	TRBJ1-2	.	TGTGCCAGCATGCAGGGAGGCCCGAACTATGGCTACACCTTC	CASMQGGPNYGYTF
.	TRBV5-1	TRBJ2-1	.	TGCGCCAGCAGCTTGGACCCAACCAGCTCCTACAATGAGCAGTTCTTC	CASSLDPTSSYNEQFF
once	TRBV2	TRBJ2-2	.	TGTGCCAGCAGGGCAAATCCGAACACCGGGGAGCTGTTTTTT	CASRANPNTGELFF
few	TRBV4-1	TRBJ1-5	TRBD1	TGCGCCAGCAGCCACGGGACAGAGAATCAGCCCCAGCATTTT	CASSHGTENQPQHF
.	TRBV28	TRBJ1-1	TRBD1	TGTGCCAGCAGGCAGACAGGGGGTGGGAGAACTGAAGCTTTCTTT	CASRQTGGGRTEAFF
.	TRBV19	TRBJ2-5	TRBD1	TGTGCCAGTAATGCCGGGACAGGGGAAGAGACCCAGTACTTC	CASNAGTGEETQYF
.	TRBV29-1	TRBJ2-3	TRBD2	TGCAGCGTTGAAGATGCGCGGGAGGGCCCGGATACGCAGTATTTT	CSVEDAREGPDTQYF
medium-sized	TRBV7-8	TRBJ1-2	TRBD1	TGTGCCAGCAGCTTAGCGGAGACAGGGAGGGGCTACACCTTC	CASSLAETGRGYTF
once	TRBV9	TRBJ1-1	TRBD1	TGTGCCAGCAGCGTAACGGGACAGCAGAACACTGAAGCTTTCTTT	CASSVTGQQNTEAFF
.	TRBV6-5	TRBJ1-1	.	TGTGCCAGCAGTTACGCGGGAGTGGAAGCTTTCTTT	CASSYAGVEAFF
few	TRBV30	TRBJ1-1	.	TGTGCCTGGAGTGAGATGCGGAACACTGAAGCTTTCTTT	CAWSEMRNTEAFF
.	TRBV14	TRBJ1-5	.	TGTGCCAGCAGCCAAGATGGGCAGGGTGTCCCCAATCAGCCCCAGCATTTT	CASSQDGQGVPNQPQHF
.	TRBV5-1	TRBJ2-6	.	TGCGCCAGCAGCTTACCGGGACCCCCGGACGTCCTGACTTTC	CASSLPGPPDVLTF